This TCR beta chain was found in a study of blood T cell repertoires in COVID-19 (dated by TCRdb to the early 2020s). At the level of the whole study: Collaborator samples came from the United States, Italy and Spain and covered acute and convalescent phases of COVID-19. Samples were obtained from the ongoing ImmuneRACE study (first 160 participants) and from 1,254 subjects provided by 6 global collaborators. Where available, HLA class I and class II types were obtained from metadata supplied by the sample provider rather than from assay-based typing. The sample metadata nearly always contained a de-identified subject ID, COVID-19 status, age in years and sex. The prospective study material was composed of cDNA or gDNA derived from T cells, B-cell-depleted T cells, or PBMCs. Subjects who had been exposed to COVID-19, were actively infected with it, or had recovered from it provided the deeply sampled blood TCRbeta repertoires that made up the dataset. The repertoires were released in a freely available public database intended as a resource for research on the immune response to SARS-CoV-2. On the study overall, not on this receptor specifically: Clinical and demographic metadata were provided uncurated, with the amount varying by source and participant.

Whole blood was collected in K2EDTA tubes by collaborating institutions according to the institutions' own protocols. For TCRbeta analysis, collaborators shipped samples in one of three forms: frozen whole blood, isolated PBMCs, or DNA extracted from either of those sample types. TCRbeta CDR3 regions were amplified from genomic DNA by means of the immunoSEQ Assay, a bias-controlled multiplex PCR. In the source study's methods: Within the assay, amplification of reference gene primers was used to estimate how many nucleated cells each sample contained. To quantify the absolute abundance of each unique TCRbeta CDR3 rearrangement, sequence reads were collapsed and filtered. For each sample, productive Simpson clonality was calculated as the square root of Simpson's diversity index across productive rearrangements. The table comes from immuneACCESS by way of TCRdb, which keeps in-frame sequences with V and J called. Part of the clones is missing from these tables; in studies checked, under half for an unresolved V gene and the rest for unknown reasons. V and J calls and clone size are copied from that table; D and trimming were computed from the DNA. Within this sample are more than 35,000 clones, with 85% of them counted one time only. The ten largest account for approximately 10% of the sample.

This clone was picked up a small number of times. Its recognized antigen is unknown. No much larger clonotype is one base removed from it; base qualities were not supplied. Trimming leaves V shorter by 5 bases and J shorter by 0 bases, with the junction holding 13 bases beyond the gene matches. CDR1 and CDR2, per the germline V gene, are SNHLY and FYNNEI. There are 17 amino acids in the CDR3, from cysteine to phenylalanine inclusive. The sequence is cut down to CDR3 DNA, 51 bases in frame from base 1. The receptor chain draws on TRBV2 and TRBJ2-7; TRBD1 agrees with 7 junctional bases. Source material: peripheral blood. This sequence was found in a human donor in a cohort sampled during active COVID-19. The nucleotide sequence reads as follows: TGTGCCAGCAGTCTGCCTGCCGGACAGGCGAGCTCCTACGAGCAGTACTTC. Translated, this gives CASSLPAGQASSYEQYF.